This section outlines one T cell receptor beta chain sequence together with its context. What it binds is not known. Per the germline V gene, CDR1 is MNHEY and CDR2 is SVGAGI. This CDR3 spans 13 amino acids. The sample comes from a study of cytomegalovirus exposure and HLA in healthy donors. Primers: 60 Vbeta forward and 13 Jbeta reverse. Only in-frame clones appear in the TCRdb table, and some are missing; sequencing was by immunoSEQ multiplex PCR. Of approximately 140,000 clones listed, roughly 80% were seen once; the top ten hold about 3.5%. Overall study findings and caveats: A link between a missense DCLRE1C variant and TCR beta V- and J-gene trimming emerged from a later analysis. A later analysis showed TCR association rates differing by HLA locus, peaking at DRB1 and lowest at HLA-C.

This chain connects TRBV6-5 to TRBJ2-5, with 7 bases lining up with TRBD1. The DNA end is a closer match to TRBJ2-7, so the J assignment may be wrong. Source material: PBMCs. This clonotype was obtained from a human donor in good health. As DNA, the CDR3 is TGTGCCAGCAGTCGACAGGGATCCTACGAGCAGTACTTC. It is translated as CASSRQGSYEQYF.